Described below is a single TCR beta chain sequence and its context. Its antigen is unknown. This sample is drawn from a study of T cell responses to AZD1222 COVID-19 vaccine. Using immunoSEQ multiplex PCR, the repertoire was profiled, and TCRdb retains in-frame clones only, with some absent. The data contain roughly 140,000 clones, approximately 92% of them singletons. Study outcomes and limitations: Recipients of two AZD1222 doses showed rising Spike-specific TCR breadth and depth. White British people made up most donors, females outnumbered males, and clonal diversity was possibly underestimated.

This receptor was taken from an adult who received the AZD1222 COVID-19 vaccine. The sequencing used peripheral blood, collected 28 days after the second AZD1222 dose.

CDR3 coding DNA: TGTGCCAGCAAAGAGGAGCGGACACCGAACACTGAAGCTTTCTTT. This translates into CASKEERTPNTEAFF. The gene calls are TRBV2 and TRBJ1-1, with TRBD1 as a possible D gene (5 bases). Germline values: CDR1 SNHLY, CDR2 FYNNEI. The length of the CDR3 is 15 residues. Trimming left V 7 bases short and J 1 base short, with 16 bases between.